These 12 T cell receptor beta chains originate from one sample sequenced in a study of monozygotic twins with inflammatory bowel disease. TCRdb reprocessed the 5' RACE reads, with one entry per CDR3 protein and no DNA. The ten most abundant clones cover more than 1.5% of a sample with 93,000 or so distinct CDR3 sequences. Material: blood. Receptors originate from a human donor with ulcerative colitis or Crohn's disease, or a healthy co-twin of an affected twin (not recorded which).

The genes are TRBV6-2 or TRBV6-3 and TRBJ1-5; the TCRdb D gene call, TRBD1, has no DNA to confirm it. The germline V gene encodes CDR1 MNHEY and CDR2 SVGEGT. The CDR3 is made up of 15 amino acids. CDR3 residues: CASRPGAISNQPQHF.

J is TRBJ2-7 and V is TRBV20-1; TCRdb indicates TRBD2, and absent DNA this call remains unverified. The CDR3 totals 16 residues. Germline CDR1 is DFQATT and CDR2 is SNEGSKA (reference sequence). CDR3 protein: CSASAPGLAGYYEQYF.

The J gene is TRBJ2-1, the V gene TRBV19. The CDR3 is made up of 12 amino acids. CDR1 and CDR2 from the germline V gene are LNHDA and SQIVND (reference sequence). The CDR3 spells CASTYDYNEQFF.

The chain employs TRBV24-1 and TRBJ2-5; TCRdb's assignment of TRBD2 cannot be checked, as there is no DNA. Germline CDR1 is KGHDR and CDR2 is SFDVKD. The CDR3 extends over 12 amino acids. Here the CDR3 reads CATSDPTGTRHF.

The chain recombines TRBV5-1 with TRBJ2-7. The CDR3 has 12 residues. Germline V CDR1 and CDR2: SGHRS, YFSETQ. The CDR3 reads CASSLEASEQYF.

V usage is TRBV19 and J usage is TRBJ1-2; TCRdb calls TRBD1, which cannot be checked without DNA. This CDR3 has 15 amino acids. In germline, CDR1 is LNHDA, CDR2 SQIVND (reference sequence). CDR3 sequence reads: CASLQQTPGMYGYTF.

J is TRBJ2-1 and V is TRBV2; lacking DNA, the TRBD1 call made by TCRdb goes unchecked. CDR3 length equals 16 residues. Germline V gene data show CDR1 as SNHLY and CDR2 as FYNNEI. The CDR3 here is CASISQGGGLYNEQFF.

The chain recombines TRBV6-5 with TRBJ1-2. This CDR3 comprises 15 residues. CDR1 and CDR2 from the germline V gene are MNHEY and SVGAGI. The CDR3 here is CASSYSMQSNYGYTF.

The V gene is TRBV30, the J gene TRBJ2-1; there is no DNA to check the TCRdb D call of TRBD1. The CDR3 is 16 residues long. CDR1 is GTSNPN, CDR2 SVGIG, per germline (reference sequence). The CDR3 reads CACLVGRGTARNEQFF.

This chain uses TRBV3-1 with TRBJ2-7; TCRdb calls TRBD1, which cannot be checked without DNA. Germline CDR1 LGHDT, CDR2 YNNKEL (reference sequence). CDR3 length: 15 residues. CDR3 residues: CASSQGWTGRYEQYF.

The rearrangement joins TRBV29-1 to TRBJ1-1; checking the TCRdb D call of TRBD1 is not possible without DNA. This CDR3 is built from 15 residues. The V gene's germline CDR1 is SQVTM and CDR2 ANQGSEA. The CDR3 loop reads CSVEGDRVLNTEAFF.

The CDR3 here is CASSTPGGGGAGAKNIQYF. The chain employs TRBV19 and TRBJ2-4; TCRdb selects TRBD2, and the lack of DNA leaves this call unchecked. The CDR3 contains 19 residues. Germline assignment: CDR1 LNHDA and CDR2 SQIVND (reference sequence).